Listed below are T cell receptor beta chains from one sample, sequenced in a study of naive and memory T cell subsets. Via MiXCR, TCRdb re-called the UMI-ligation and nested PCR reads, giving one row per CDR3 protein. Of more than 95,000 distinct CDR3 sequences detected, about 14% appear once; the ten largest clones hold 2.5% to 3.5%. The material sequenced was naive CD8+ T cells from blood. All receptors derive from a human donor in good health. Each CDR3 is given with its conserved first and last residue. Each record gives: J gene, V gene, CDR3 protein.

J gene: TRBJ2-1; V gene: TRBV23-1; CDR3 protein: CASSQTYRVLEQFF
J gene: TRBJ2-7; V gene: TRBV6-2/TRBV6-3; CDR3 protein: CASSYVQGILYEQYF
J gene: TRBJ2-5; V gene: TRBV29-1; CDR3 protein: CSVEKTGAIATQYF
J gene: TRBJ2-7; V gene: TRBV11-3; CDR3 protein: CASSPPDSYEQYF
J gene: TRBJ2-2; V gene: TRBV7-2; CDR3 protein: CASTLAGELFF
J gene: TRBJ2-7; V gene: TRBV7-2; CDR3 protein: CASKPGGGHSYEQYF
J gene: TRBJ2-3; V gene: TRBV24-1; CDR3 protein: CATSDLGPDTYTDTQYF
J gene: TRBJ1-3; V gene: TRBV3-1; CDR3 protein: CASSQDGNTIYF
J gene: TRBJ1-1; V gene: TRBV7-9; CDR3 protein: CASSAQSNTEAFF
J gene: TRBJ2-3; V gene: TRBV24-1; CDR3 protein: CATGDSYTQYF